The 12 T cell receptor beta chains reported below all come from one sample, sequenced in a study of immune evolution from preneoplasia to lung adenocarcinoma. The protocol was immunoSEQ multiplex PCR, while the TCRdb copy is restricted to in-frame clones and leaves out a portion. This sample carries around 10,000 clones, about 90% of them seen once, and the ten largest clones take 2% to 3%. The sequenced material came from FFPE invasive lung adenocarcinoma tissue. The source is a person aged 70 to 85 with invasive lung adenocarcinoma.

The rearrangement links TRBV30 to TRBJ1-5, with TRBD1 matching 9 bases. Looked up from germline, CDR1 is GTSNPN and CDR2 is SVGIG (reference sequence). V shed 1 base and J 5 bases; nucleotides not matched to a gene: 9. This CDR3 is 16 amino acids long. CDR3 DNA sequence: TGTGCCTGGAGTGCCATCGGACAGGGGTCTTATCAGCCCCAGCATTTT. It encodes CAWSAIGQGSYQPQHF. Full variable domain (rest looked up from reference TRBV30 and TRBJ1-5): SQTIHQWPATLVQPVGSPLSLECTVEGTSNPNLYWYRQAAGRGLQLLFYSVGIGQISSEVPQNLSASRPQDRQFILSSKKLLLSDSGFYLCAWSAIGQGSYQPQHFGDGTRLSIL.

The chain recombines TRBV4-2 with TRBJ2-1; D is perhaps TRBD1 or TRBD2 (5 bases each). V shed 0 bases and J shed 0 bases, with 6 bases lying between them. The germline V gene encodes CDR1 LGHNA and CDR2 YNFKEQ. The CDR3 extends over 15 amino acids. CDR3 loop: CASSQEGDSYNEQFF. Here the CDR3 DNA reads TGTGCCAGCAGCCAAGAGGGGGACTCCTACAATGAGCAGTTCTTC.

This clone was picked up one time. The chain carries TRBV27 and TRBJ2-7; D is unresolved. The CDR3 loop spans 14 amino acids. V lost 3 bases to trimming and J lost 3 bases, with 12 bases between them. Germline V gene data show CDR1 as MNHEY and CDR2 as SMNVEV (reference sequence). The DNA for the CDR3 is TGTGCCAGCAGTTTGTCTCCTCCCCACTACGAGCAGTACTTC. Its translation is CASSLSPPHYEQYF.

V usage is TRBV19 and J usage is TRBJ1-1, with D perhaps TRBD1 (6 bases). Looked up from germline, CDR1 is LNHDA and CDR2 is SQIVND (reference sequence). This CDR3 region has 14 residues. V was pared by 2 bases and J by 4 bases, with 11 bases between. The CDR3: CASSIQGRGTEAFF. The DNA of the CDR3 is TGTGCCAGTAGTATACAGGGCAGGGGCACTGAAGCTTTCTTT. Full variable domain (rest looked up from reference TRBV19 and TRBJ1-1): DGGITQSPKYLFRKEGQNVTLSCEQNLNHDAMYWYRQDPGQGLRLIYYSQIVNDFQKGDIAEGYSVSREKKESFPLTVTSAQKNPTAFYLCASSIQGRGTEAFFGQGTRLTVV.

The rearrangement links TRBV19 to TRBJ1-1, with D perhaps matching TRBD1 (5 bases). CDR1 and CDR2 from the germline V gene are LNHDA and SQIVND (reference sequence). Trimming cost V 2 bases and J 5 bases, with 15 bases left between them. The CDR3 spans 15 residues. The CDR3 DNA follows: TGTGCCAGTAGTATATCCCAGCGCGGGGGAACTGAAGCTTTCTTT. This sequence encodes CASSISQRGGTEAFF.

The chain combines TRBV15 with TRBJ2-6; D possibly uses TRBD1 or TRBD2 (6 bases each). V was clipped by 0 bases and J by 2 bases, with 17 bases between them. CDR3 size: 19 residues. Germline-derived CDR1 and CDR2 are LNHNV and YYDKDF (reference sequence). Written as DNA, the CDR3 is TGTGCCACCAGCAGAGATACAGGAGGGGGGTACGCTGGGGCCAACGTCCTGACTTTC. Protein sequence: CATSRDTGGGYAGANVLTF.

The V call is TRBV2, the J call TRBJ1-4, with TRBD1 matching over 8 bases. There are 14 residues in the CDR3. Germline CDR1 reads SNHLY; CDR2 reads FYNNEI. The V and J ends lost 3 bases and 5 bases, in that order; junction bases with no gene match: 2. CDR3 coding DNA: TGTGCCAGCAGTGAGACAGGGGAGAATGAAAAACTGTTTTTT. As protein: CASSETGENEKLFF.

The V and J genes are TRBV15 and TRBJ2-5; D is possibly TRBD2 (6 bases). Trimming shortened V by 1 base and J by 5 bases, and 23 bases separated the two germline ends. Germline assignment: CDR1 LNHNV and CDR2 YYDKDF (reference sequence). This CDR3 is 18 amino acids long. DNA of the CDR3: TGTGCCACCAGCAGAGCTGTGACCCGCCGCCTACGGGGGGAGACCCAGTACTTC. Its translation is CATSRAVTRRLRGETQYF.

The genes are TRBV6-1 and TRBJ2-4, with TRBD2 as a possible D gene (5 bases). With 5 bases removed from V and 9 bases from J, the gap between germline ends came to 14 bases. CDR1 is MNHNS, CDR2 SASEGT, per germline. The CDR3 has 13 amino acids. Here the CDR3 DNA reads TGTGCCAGCAGTCCCCGAGGTCGGGGCATTCAGTACTTC. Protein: CASSPRGRGIQYF.

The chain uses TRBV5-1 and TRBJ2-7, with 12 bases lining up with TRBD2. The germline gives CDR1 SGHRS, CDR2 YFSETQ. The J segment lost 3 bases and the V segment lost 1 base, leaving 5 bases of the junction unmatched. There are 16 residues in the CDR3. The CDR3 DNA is TGCGCCAGCAGCTTGTCTGCTAGCGGGGGGGTCTACGAGCAGTACTTC. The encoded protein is CASSLSASGGVYEQYF.

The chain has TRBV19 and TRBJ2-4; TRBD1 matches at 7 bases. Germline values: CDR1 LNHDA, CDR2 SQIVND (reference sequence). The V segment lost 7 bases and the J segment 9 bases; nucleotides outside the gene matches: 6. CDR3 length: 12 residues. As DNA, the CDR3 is TGTGCCAGTACGACAGGGAGCGGCATTCAGTACTTC. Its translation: CASTTGSGIQYF. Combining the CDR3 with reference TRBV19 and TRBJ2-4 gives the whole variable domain DGGITQSPKYLFRKEGQNVTLSCEQNLNHDAMYWYRQDPGQGLRLIYYSQIVNDFQKGDIAEGYSVSREKKESFPLTVTSAQKNPTAFYLCASTTGSGIQYFGAGTRLSVL.

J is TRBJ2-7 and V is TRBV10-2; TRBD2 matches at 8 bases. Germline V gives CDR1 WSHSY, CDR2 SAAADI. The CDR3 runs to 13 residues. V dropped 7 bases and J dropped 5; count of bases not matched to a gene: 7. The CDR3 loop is CASKAGGYDEQYF. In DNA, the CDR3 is TGCGCCAGCAAGGCGGGGGGCTACGACGAGCAGTACTTC.